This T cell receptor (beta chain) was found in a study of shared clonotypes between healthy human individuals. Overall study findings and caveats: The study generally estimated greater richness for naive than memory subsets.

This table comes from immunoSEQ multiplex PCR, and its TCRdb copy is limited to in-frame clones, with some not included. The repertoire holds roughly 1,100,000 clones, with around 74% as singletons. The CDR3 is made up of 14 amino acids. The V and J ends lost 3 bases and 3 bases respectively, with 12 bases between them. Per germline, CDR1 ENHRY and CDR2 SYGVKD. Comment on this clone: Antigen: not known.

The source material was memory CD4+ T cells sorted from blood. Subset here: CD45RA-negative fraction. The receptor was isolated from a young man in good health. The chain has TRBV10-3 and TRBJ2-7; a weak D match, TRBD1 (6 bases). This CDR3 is CAISDGTSSYEQYF. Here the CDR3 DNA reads TGTGCCATCAGTGATGGGACAAGTAGCTACGAGCAGTACTTC.